One and the same sample provided the 18 T cell receptor beta chains below, sequenced in a study of response to subunit inactivated influenza vaccine. MiXCR, applied by TCRdb to the RT-PCR reads, yields one record per CDR3 protein. The table has a few hundred thousand distinct CDR3 sequences, approximately 7.7% seen once. Sample: PBMCs from blood, taken around 25 months after vaccination. All receptors come from a man aged 45-69 years who received an inactivated influenza vaccine.

This clonotype has just a few counts. This rearrangement joins TRBV20-1 to TRBJ2-4, with TRBD1 identical over 12 bases. Germline-derived CDR1 and CDR2 are DFQATT and SNEGSKA (reference sequence). This CDR3 has 15 amino acids. Trimming cost V 6 bases and J 7 bases; bases outside gene matches: 10. The CDR3 coding sequence is TGCAGTGCGCGGGAGGGGACAGGGGGCTCCAACATTCAGTACTTC. Translated, it gives CSAREGTGGSNIQYF.

The J gene is TRBJ2-3, the V gene TRBV7-2; D is unclear. The V end was cut by 4 bases, the J end by 8 bases, with 7 bases between. CDR3 length: 11 residues. The germline gives CDR1 SGHTA, CDR2 FQGNSA. The CDR3 DNA reads as TGTGCCAGCAGCTGGCCCGGTACGCAGTATTTT. Encoded protein: CASSWPGTQYF. Full variable domain (outside the CDR3, taken from reference TRBV7-2 and TRBJ2-3): GAGVSQSPSNKVTEKGKDVELRCDPISGHTALYWYRQSLGQGLEFLIYFQGNSAPDKSGLPSDRFSAERTGGSVSTLTIQRTQQEDSAVYLCASSWPGTQYFGPGTRLTVL.

This clonotype was recorded at least ten times. The chain carries TRBV5-1 and TRBJ1-3, with a possible D match to TRBD1 (5 bases). There are 15 residues in the CDR3. Germline assignment: CDR1 SGHRS and CDR2 YFSETQ. Deletions cut 3 bases from V and 2 bases from J, with 12 bases between. CDR3: CASSSGTSPGNTIYF. CDR3 DNA: TGCGCCAGCAGCTCGGGGACGAGTCCTGGAAACACCATATATTTT.

This clonotype has only a few counts. This chain links TRBV4-3 with TRBJ1-5, with a weak D call TRBD1 (6 bases). The CDR3 runs 15 residues. The germline gives CDR1 LGHNA, CDR2 YSLEER. The V gene lost 4 bases and the J gene lost 7 bases, with 17 bases spanning the gap. CDR3 region: CASSLPRGGGQPQHF. CDR3 sequence (DNA): TGCGCCAGCAGCCTCCCAAGGGGGGGAGGCCAGCCCCAGCATTTT.

This clonotype was seen repeatedly, ten times or more. The chain combines TRBV6-1 with TRBJ2-1; 12 bases align to TRBD2. The CDR3 extends over 17 amino acids. Trimming cost V 5 bases and J 6 bases; bases outside gene matches: 11. Germline CDR1 is MNHNS and CDR2 is SASEGT. The CDR3 DNA follows: TGTGCCAGCAGTCCCCTAGCGGGGGGGCTTTTTCGCAATGAGCAGTTCTTC. As protein: CASSPLAGGLFRNEQFF.

This clonotype has at least ten counts. The genes are TRBV6-1 and TRBJ2-2; 9 nucleotides line up with TRBD1. The germline V gene encodes CDR1 MNHNS and CDR2 SASEGT. The CDR3 sequence is 15 residues long. Losses at the gene ends were 3 bases for V and 5 bases for J; bases not matched to a gene: 4. The CDR3 region is CASSDRDRATGELFF. CDR3 bases: TGTGCCAGCAGTGATCGGGACAGGGCAACCGGGGAGCTGTTTTTT.

At least ten counts were recorded for this clonotype. This sequence joins TRBV5-1 and TRBJ1-2, with TRBD1 as a possible D gene (5 bases). Trimming shortened V by 2 bases and J by 2 bases, and 7 bases separated the two germline ends. The CDR3 length is 13 residues. Germline values: CDR1 SGHRS, CDR2 YFSETQ. The CDR3 region has the DNA TGCGCCAGCAGCTTCGAGGGGAACTATGGCTACACCTTC. Encoded protein: CASSFEGNYGYTF.

This chain connects TRBV5-1 to TRBJ2-3; 10 bases are shared with TRBD1. CDR1 is SGHRS and CDR2 is YFSETQ in the germline V gene. V dropped 3 bases and J dropped 3; count of bases not matched to a gene: 4. This CDR3 contains 15 residues. The CDR3: CASSSGTGETDTQYF. In nucleotides, the CDR3 is TGCGCCAGCAGCTCCGGGACAGGGGAAACAGATACGCAGTATTTT. The full variable domain, with the rest looked up from reference TRBV5-1 and TRBJ2-3, is KAGVTQTPRYLIKTRGQQVTLSCSPISGHRSVSWYQQTPGQGLQFLFEYFSETQRNKGNFPGRFSGRQFSNSRSEMNVSTLELGDSALYLCASSSGTGETDTQYFGPGTRLTVL.

This clonotype was detected only a few times. The J gene is TRBJ2-1, the V gene TRBV14; D possibly corresponds to TRBD2 (6 bases). CDR3 size: 15 residues. V lost 0 bases to trimming and J lost 8 bases, with 14 bases between them. From germline, CDR1 is SGHDN and CDR2 FVKESK. As DNA, the CDR3 is TGTGCCAGCAGCCAAGATGCGGGAAGGGCCCATGAGCAGTTCTTC. It is translated as CASSQDAGRAHEQFF.

This clonotype was found many times. The V and J genes are TRBV3-1 and TRBJ1-5, with TRBD1 identical over 7 bases. This CDR3 spans 17 amino acids. CDR1 and CDR2 from the germline V gene are LGHDT and YNNKEL (reference sequence). The V segment lost 0 bases and the J segment 4 bases; nucleotides outside the gene matches: 9. Here the CDR3 reads CASSQDSFQGGNQPQHF. CDR3 DNA sequence: TGTGCCAGCAGCCAAGATTCCTTCCAGGGGGGGAATCAGCCCCAGCATTTT.

This clonotype has only one observation. The V gene is TRBV14, the J gene TRBJ2-3; D gene uncertain. The germline V gene has CDR1 SGHDN and CDR2 FVKESK. The V end was cut by 4 bases, the J end by 7 bases, with 6 bases between. CDR3 length: 11 residues. The CDR3 DNA sequence: TGTGCCAGCAGCCTTCACAATACGCAGTATTTT. This codes for CASSLHNTQYF.

This clonotype was observed at least ten times. The genes are TRBV4-3 and TRBJ2-2; D is unresolved. V was pared by 0 bases and J by 0 bases, with 8 bases between. Germline CDR1 reads LGHNA; CDR2 reads YSLEER. The CDR3 runs 16 residues. CDR3 coding DNA: TGCGCCAGCAGCCAAGACCTGGGATCGAACACCGGGGAGCTGTTTTTT. It translates to CASSQDLGSNTGELFF.

This clonotype was seen a few times. The rearrangement joins TRBV5-6 to TRBJ2-3; no firm D call. The CDR3 extends over 13 amino acids. Deletions cut 4 bases from V and 6 bases from J, with 12 bases between. Germline V gene lookup returns CDR1 SGHDT and CDR2 YYEEEE. CDR3 sequence: CASSTWPGDTQYF. The DNA for the CDR3 is TGTGCCAGCAGCACCTGGCCCGGGGATACGCAGTATTTT.

This clonotype has more than one count but fewer than ten. The chain recombines TRBV5-1 with TRBJ2-1; possible D gene TRBD2, 5 bases. The CDR3 consists of 14 residues. CDR1 and CDR2 (germline): SGHRS, YFSETQ. V lost 4 bases and J 6 bases, leaving 14 bases between the germline ends. In DNA form, the CDR3 reads TGCGCCAGCAGCCCCTCACTAGGTGTCAATGAGCAGTTCTTC. It codes for CASSPSLGVNEQFF.

This clonotype was recorded at least ten times. The rearrangement uses TRBV4-1 and TRBJ1-1, with a weak D call TRBD1 (6 bases). Germline CDR1 reads MGHRA; CDR2 reads YSYEKL. Deletions cut 1 base from V and 5 bases from J, with 11 bases between. The CDR3 consists of 14 residues. The CDR3 region has the DNA TGCGCCAGCAGCCAAGCACAGGGTAGAACTGAAGCTTTCTTT. Residues: CASSQAQGRTEAFF.

Many counts were recorded for this clonotype. The J gene is TRBJ2-2, the V gene TRBV4-1; 8 bases line up with TRBD1. The V gene end was trimmed by 0 bases and the J gene end by 5 bases; junction bases not matched to a gene: 2. The CDR3 spans 15 residues. Germline V lookup: CDR1 MGHRA, CDR2 YSYEKL. This CDR3 reads CASSQDDRGTGELFF. The CDR3, as DNA: TGCGCCAGCAGCCAAGATGACAGGGGAACCGGGGAGCTGTTTTTT.

The chain carries TRBV9 and TRBJ2-7; 7 bases map to TRBD1. Looked up from germline, CDR1 is SGDLS and CDR2 is YYNGEE. The CDR3 is 14 residues long. V lost 2 bases, J lost 3 bases, and 5 bases stayed unmatched. This CDR3 reads CASSVGQASYEQYF. CDR3 DNA: TGTGCCAGCAGCGTTGGACAGGCCAGCTACGAGCAGTACTTC.

This clonotype has ten or more counts. The J gene is TRBJ2-1, the V gene TRBV28; D may be TRBD2 (5 bases). Germline CDR1 and CDR2: MDHEN and SYDVKM. The CDR3 covers 16 residues. V lost 6 bases to trimming and J lost 7 bases, with 22 bases between them. The CDR3 DNA reads TGTGCCAGCAGCACCCGTAGGGAAAACCCGGGGAATGAGCAGTTCTTC. The encoded protein is CASSTRRENPGNEQFF.